This is a list of T cell receptor beta chains from one sample in a study of blood T cell repertoires in COVID-19. Clones were read by immunoSEQ multiplex PCR, and TCRdb kept only the in-frame ones, dropping some. The table includes a few hundred thousand clones, 88% detected once. Sample: PBMCs or T cells enriched from blood (not recorded which). These receptors were obtained from a woman younger than 35 who had recovered from COVID-19. The CDR3 runs from the conserved cysteine through the conserved F or W. The D gene is left open where the match is weak. Only part of the rows carry a size: once, few, many, or a class if the clone is expanded.

>.|TRBD1|TRBV27|TRBJ1-2
CASHRDRGSNAYGYTF
TGTGCCAGTCACCGGGACAGGGGGTCGAATGCGTATGGCTACACCTTC
>.|.|TRBV9|TRBJ2-7
CASSVGASYEQYF
TGTGCCAGCAGCGTAGGGGCCTCCTACGAGCAGTACTTC
>.|.|TRBV6-5|TRBJ1-1
CASTITRGKNTEAFF
TGTGCCAGCACTATTACCCGGGGGAAGAACACTGAAGCTTTCTTT
>.|.|TRBV2|TRBJ1-2
CASSTGTSNYGYTF
TGTGCCAGCAGCACCGGGACATCTAACTATGGCTACACCTTC
>.|TRBD1|TRBV25-1|TRBJ2-7
CASSEFGTGRHEQYF
TGTGCCAGCAGTGAATTCGGGACAGGGAGGCACGAGCAGTACTTC
>.|.|TRBV20-1|TRBJ1-2
CSAPEERGYTF
TGCAGTGCCCCCGAGGAGCGAGGCTACACCTTC
>.|.|TRBV2|TRBJ2-7
CASSEADIGLPYEQYF
TGTGCCAGCAGTGAAGCCGACATAGGCCTGCCCTACGAGCAGTACTTC
>.|.|TRBV25-1|TRBJ1-1
CASAGTLNTEAFF
TGTGCCAGCGCCGGGACTTTGAACACTGAAGCTTTCTTT
>.|.|TRBV7-9|TRBJ1-1
CASSSLSRGRNTEAFF
TGTGCCAGCAGCTCTTTGAGTAGGGGAAGGAACACTGAAGCTTTCTTT
>.|TRBD1|TRBV2|TRBJ1-2
CASSEALAGGDGYTF
TGTGCCAGCAGTGAAGCCCTAGCAGGGGGCGATGGCTACACCTTC
>.|.|TRBV9|TRBJ1-2
CASRGEGQHYGYTF
TGTGCCAGCAGGGGGGAAGGACAGCACTATGGCTACACCTTC
>.|.|TRBV7-9|TRBJ2-3
CASSRAGHTDTQYF
TGTGCCAGCAGCCGGGCGGGGCACACAGATACGCAGTATTTT
>.|.|TRBV7-2|TRBJ2-3
CASSFRARGTDTQYF
TGTGCCAGCAGCTTCCGGGCCAGGGGCACAGATACGCAGTATTTT
>.|TRBD2|TRBV3-1/TRBV3-2|TRBJ2-2
CASSQDGLAGGSGELFF
TGTGCCAGCAGCCAAGATGGACTAGCGGGGGGATCTGGGGAGCTGTTTTTT
>.|.|TRBV4-3|TRBJ2-7
CASSQGLSSYEQYF
TGCGCCAGCAGCCAAGGACTGAGCTCCTACGAGCAGTACTTC
>few|TRBD2|TRBV9|TRBJ2-2
CASSVAVAGSGELFF
TGTGCCAGCAGCGTAGCGGTAGCGGGGTCCGGGGAGCTGTTTTTT
>.|.|TRBV25-1|TRBJ1-1
CASIPNSNTEAFF
TGTGCCAGCATTCCGAACTCGAACACTGAAGCTTTCTTT
>.|.|TRBV2|TRBJ1-2
CASSDLYGYTF
TGTGCCAGCAGTGACCTCTATGGCTACACCTTC
>once|TRBD1|TRBV5-1|TRBJ1-6
CASSFSGTGGSPLHF
TGCGCCAGCAGCTTTTCCGGGACAGGGGGTTCACCCCTCCACTTT
>.|.|TRBV11-1|TRBJ2-5
CASSLAMISGMQETQYF
TGTGCCAGCAGCTTAGCGATGATAAGCGGAATGCAAGAGACCCAGTACTTC
>.|.|TRBV28|TRBJ1-2
CASSRGGYTF
TGTGCCAGCAGTCGAGGAGGCTACACCTTC
>.|.|TRBV6-5|TRBJ2-7
CASSYSSGPYEQYF
TGTGCCAGCAGTTACTCGAGCGGGCCCTACGAGCAGTACTTC
>.|TRBD1|TRBV10-3|TRBJ2-1
CAIRSTGTGNSVNEQFF
TGTGCCATCAGATCTACCGGGACAGGGAATTCAGTCAATGAGCAGTTCTTC
>.|.|TRBV4-3|TRBJ1-6
CASSQETDSSYNSPLHF
TGCGCCAGCAGCCAAGAGACGGACAGCTCCTATAATTCACCCCTCCATTTT
>.|TRBD2|TRBV25-1|TRBJ2-5
CASSDTSGGNQETQYF
TGTGCCAGCAGTGACACTAGCGGGGGAAACCAAGAGACCCAGTACTTC
>.|TRBD2|TRBV5-1|TRBJ2-7
CASSVTSGDYYEQYF
TGCGCCAGCAGCGTGACTAGCGGGGATTATTACGAGCAGTACTTC
>.|.|TRBV2|TRBJ1-5
CASSLDSGGGQPQHF
TGTGCCAGCAGTCTTGACTCTGGCGGGGGGCAGCCCCAGCATTTT
>.|.|TRBV5-4|TRBJ2-5
CAEGRGETQYF
TGTGCGGAGGGCAGGGGGGAGACCCAGTACTTC
>.|TRBD1|TRBV7-9|TRBJ1-2
CASSLTGQGTYGYTF
TGTGCCAGCAGCTTAACCGGACAGGGGACCTATGGCTACACCTTC
>.|.|TRBV5-5|TRBJ1-4
CASSLGGLGGEKLFF
TGTGCCAGCAGCTTGGGGGGCCTCGGAGGGGAAAAACTGTTTTTT